Detailed here is one T cell receptor (beta chain). The CDR3 sequence is 13 residues long. Germline loops: CDR1 MRHNA, CDR2 SNTAGT. Between the trimmed V and J ends, which lost 6 bases and 1 base, there was a span of 9 bases. The sample comes from a study of blood T cell repertoires in COVID-19. Whole-study context: Samples came from the United States, Italy and Spain, spanning acute and convalescent COVID-19. In each case, the material was cDNA or gDNA derived from T cells, B-cell-depleted T cells, or PBMCs.

Per the original data handling: Estimates of nucleated cell counts were drawn from the amplification of reference gene primers. Only in-frame clones appear in the TCRdb table, and some are missing; sequencing was by immunoSEQ multiplex PCR. Clone size and V and J calls were adopted from that table, with D and trimming inferred from the DNA. The table includes 200,000 to 250,000 clones, around 80% detected once. The receptor's source is a man aged 50 or older with active or convalescent COVID-19. The chain is built from TRBV6-4 and TRBJ1-2, with D perhaps TRBD1 (5 bases). Sequencing was done on a sample of peripheral blood. CDR3 residues: CASRPGGNYGYTF. The CDR3 nucleotides are TGTGCCAGCAGACCCGGGGGTAACTATGGCTACACCTTC.